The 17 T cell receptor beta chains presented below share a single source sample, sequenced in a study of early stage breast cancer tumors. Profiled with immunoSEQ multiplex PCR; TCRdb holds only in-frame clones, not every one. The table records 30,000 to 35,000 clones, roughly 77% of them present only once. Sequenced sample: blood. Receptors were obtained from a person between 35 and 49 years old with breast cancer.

The CDR3 bases are TGTGCCACCGCGACAGGGGGTGGGCCTGAAGCTTTCTTT. Its protein product is CATATGGGPEAFF. The chain links TRBV27 to TRBJ1-1, with TRBD1 matching over 9 bases. Per the germline V gene, CDR1 is MNHEY and CDR2 is SMNVEV (reference sequence). The trim removed 10 bases at V and 6 bases at J, leaving 9 bases unmatched. There are 13 residues in the CDR3.

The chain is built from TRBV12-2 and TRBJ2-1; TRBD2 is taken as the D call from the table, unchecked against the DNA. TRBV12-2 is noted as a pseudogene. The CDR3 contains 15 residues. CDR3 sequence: CASRPPQRSYNEQFF. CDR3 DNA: TGTGCAAGTCGCCCCCCCCAGCGGAGCTACAATGAGCAGTTCTTC.

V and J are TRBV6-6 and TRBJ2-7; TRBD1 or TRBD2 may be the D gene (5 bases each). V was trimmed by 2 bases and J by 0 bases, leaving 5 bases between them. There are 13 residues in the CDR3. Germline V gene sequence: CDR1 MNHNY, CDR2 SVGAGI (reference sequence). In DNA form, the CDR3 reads TGTGCCAGCAGTTACGGGACCTCCTACGAGCAGTACTTC. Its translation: CASSYGTSYEQYF.

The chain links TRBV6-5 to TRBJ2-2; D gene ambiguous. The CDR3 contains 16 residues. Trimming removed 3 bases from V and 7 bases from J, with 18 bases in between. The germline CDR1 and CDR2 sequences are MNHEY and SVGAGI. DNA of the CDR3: TGTGCCAGCAGTTATACGCCCGCAGGTGCGGTCGGGGAGCTGTTTTTT. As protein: CASSYTPAGAVGELFF.

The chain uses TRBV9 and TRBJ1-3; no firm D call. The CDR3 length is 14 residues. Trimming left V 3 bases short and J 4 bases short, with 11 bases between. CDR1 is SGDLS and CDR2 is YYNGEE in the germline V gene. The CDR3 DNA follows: TGTGCCAGCAGCGGACAAATCGCCGGAAACACCATATATTTT. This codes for CASSGQIAGNTIYF.

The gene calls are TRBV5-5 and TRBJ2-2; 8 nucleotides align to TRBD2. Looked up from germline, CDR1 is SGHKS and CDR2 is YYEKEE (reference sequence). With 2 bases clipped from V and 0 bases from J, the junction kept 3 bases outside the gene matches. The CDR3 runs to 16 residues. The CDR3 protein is CASSLGLAANTGELFF. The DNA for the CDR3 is TGTGCCAGCAGCTTAGGACTAGCTGCGAACACCGGGGAGCTGTTTTTT.

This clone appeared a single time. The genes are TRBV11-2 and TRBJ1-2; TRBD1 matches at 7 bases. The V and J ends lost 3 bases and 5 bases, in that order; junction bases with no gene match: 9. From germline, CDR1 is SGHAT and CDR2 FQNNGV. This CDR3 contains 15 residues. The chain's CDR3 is CASSFDRTGVYGYTF. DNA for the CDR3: TGTGCCAGCAGCTTCGATCGGACAGGCGTATATGGCTACACCTTC.

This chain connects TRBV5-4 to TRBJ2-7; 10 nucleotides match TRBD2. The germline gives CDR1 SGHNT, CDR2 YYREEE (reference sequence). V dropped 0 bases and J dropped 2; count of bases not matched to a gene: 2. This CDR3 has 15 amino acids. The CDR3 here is CASSLGSGGTYEQYF. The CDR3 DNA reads TGTGCCAGCAGCTTGGGTAGCGGGGGGACCTACGAGCAGTACTTC.

The chain's CDR3 is CASSVELRDRGRIGNQPQHF. For the CDR3, the DNA is TGTGCCAGCAGCGTAGAACTAAGGGACAGGGGGCGAATCGGCAATCAGCCCCAGCATTTT. V usage is TRBV9 and J usage is TRBJ1-5, with 12 positions matching TRBD1. V shed 0 bases and J 2 bases; nucleotides not matched to a gene: 12. Germline V gene data show CDR1 as SGDLS and CDR2 as YYNGEE. The CDR3 length is 20 residues.

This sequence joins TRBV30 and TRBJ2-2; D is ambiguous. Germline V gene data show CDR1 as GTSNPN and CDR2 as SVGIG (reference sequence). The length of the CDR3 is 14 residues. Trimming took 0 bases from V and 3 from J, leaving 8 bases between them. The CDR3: CAWSVKTDTGELFF. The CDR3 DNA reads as TGTGCCTGGAGTGTTAAAACGGACACCGGGGAGCTGTTTTTT.

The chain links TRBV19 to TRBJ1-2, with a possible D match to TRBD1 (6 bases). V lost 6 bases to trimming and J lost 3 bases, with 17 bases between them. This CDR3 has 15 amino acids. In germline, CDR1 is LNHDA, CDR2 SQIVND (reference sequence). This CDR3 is CASSDALGGDYGYTF. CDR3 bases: TGTGCCAGTAGCGACGCGCTCGGGGGCGACTATGGCTACACCTTC. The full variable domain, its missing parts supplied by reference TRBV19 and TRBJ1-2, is DGGITQSPKYLFRKEGQNVTLSCEQNLNHDAMYWYRQDPGQGLRLIYYSQIVNDFQKGDIAEGYSVSREKKESFPLTVTSAQKNPTAFYLCASSDALGGDYGYTFGSGTRLTVV.

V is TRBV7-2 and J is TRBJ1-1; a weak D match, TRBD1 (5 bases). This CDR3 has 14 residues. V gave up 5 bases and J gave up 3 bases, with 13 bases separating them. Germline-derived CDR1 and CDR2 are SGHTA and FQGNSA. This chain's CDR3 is CASSLVGGDTEAFF. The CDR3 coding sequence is TGTGCCAGCAGCCTGGTCGGGGGGGACACTGAAGCTTTCTTT.

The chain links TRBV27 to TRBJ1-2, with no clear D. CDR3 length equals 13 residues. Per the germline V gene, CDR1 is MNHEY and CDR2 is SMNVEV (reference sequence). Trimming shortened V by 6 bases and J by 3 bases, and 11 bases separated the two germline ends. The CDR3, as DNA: TGTGCCAGCAGACCGGACGGCTACTATGGCTACACCTTC. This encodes CASRPDGYYGYTF.

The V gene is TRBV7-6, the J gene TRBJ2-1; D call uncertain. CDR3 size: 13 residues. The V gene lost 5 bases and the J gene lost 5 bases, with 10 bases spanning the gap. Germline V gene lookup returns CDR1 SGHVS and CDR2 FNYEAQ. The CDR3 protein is CASSPRLDNEQFF. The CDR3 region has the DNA TGTGCCAGCAGCCCGCGCTTGGACAATGAGCAGTTCTTC.

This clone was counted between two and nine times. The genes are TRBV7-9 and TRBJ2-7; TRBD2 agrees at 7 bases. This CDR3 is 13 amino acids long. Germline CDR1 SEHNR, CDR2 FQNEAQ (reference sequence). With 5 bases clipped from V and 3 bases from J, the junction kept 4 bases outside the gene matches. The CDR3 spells CASSPGEGYEQYF. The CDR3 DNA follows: TGTGCCAGCAGCCCCGGGGAGGGCTACGAGCAGTACTTC. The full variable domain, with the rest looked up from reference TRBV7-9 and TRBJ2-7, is DTGVSQNPRHKITKRGQNVTFRCDPISEHNRLYWYRQTLGQGPEFLTYFQNEAQLEKSRLLSDRFSAERPKGSFSTLEIQRTEQGDSAMYLCASSPGEGYEQYFGPGTRLTVT.

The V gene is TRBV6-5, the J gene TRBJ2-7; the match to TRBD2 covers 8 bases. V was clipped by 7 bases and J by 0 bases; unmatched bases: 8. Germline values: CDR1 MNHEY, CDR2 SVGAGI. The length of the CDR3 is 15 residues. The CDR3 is CASIRISGNSYEQYF. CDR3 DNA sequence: TGTGCCAGCATTCGTATTAGCGGGAACTCCTACGAGCAGTACTTC.

CDR3 region: CASSWESGNTEAFF. The CDR3 DNA follows: TGTGCCAGCAGCTGGGAGTCGGGGAACACTGAAGCTTTCTTT. V and J are TRBV13 and TRBJ1-1; no clear D gene. Germline V gene lookup returns CDR1 PRHDT and CDR2 FYEKMQ (reference sequence). V was trimmed by 4 bases and J by 1 base, leaving 10 bases between them. The CDR3 has 14 residues. Supplemented by reference TRBV13 and TRBJ1-1, the full variable domain reads AAGVIQSPRHLIKEKRETATLKCYPIPRHDTVYWYQQGPGQDPQFLISFYEKMQSDKGSIPDRFSAQQFSDYHSELNMSSLELGDSALYFCASSWESGNTEAFFGQGTRLTVV.